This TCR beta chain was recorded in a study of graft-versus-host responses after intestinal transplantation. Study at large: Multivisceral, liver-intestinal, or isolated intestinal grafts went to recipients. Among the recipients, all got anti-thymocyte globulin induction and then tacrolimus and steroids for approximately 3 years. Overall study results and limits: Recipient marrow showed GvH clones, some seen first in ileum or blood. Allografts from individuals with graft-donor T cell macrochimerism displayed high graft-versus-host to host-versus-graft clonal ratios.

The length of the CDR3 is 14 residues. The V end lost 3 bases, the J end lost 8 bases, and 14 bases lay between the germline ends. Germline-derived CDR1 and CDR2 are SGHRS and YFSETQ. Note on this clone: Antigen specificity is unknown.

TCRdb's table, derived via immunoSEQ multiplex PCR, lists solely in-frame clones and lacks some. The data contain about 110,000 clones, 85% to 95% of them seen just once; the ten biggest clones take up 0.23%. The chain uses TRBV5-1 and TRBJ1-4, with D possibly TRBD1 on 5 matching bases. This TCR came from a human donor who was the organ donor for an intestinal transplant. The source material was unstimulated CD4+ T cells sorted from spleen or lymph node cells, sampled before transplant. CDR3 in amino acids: CASSYGGVGEKLFF. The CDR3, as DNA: TGCGCCAGCAGCTATGGAGGGGTAGGGGAAAAACTGTTTTTT. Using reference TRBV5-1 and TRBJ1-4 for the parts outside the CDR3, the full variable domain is KAGVTQTPRYLIKTRGQQVTLSCSPISGHRSVSWYQQTPGQGLQFLFEYFSETQRNKGNFPGRFSGRQFSNSRSEMNVSTLELGDSALYLCASSYGGVGEKLFFGSGTQLSVL.